The clone carrying this T cell receptor beta chain was recorded a few times. Its antigen is currently unknown. The data derive from a study of cytomegalovirus exposure and HLA in healthy donors. General observations from the study: One cluster of highly shared sequence variants probably arose as a sequencing artifact. Cytomegalovirus association was assigned to approximately 160 TCR beta chains. The CMV antigen specificity of a few CMV-associated chains was confirmed through in vitro analysis.

With 60 Vbeta and 13 Jbeta primers, the PCR was carried out. The protocol was immunoSEQ multiplex PCR, while the TCRdb copy is restricted to in-frame clones and leaves out a portion. The sample records under 300,000 clones, 86% being singletons. The CDR3 covers 16 residues. Germline trimming cut 3 bases from V and 0 bases from J; bases unmatched to any gene: 4. Germline loops: CDR1 MDHEN, CDR2 SYDVKM. The clonotype originates from a man in his forties in good health and CMV-seropositive. The V call is TRBV28, the J call TRBJ2-1, with 8 bases lining up with TRBD2. The sequenced sample consisted of PBMCs. CDR3 coding DNA: TGTGCCAGCAGTTTGGTACTAGCGGCCTCCTACAATGAGCAGTTCTTC. Residues: CASSLVLAASYNEQFF. The full variable domain, its missing parts supplied by reference TRBV28 and TRBJ2-1, is DVKVTQSSRYLVKRTGEKVFLECVQDMDHENMFWYRQDPGLGLRLIYFSYDVKMKEKGDIPEGYSVSREKKERFSLILESASTNQTSMYLCASSLVLAASYNEQFFGPGTRLTVL.